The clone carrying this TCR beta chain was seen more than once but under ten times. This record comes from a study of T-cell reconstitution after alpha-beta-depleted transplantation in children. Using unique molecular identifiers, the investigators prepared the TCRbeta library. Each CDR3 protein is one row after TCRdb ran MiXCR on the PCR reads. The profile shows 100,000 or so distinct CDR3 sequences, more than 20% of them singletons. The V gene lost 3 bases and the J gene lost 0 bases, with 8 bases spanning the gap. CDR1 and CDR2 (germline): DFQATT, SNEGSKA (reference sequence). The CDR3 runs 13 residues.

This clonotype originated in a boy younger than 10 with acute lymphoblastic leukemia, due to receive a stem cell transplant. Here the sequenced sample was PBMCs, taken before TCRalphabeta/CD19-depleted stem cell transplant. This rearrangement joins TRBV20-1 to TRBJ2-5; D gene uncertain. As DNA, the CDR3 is TGCAGTGCTAGCCGCACGGACCAAGAGACCCAGTACTTC. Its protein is CSASRTDQETQYF.